One sample yielded the 18 T cell receptor beta chains listed below, sequenced in a study of shared clonotypes between healthy human individuals. Naivety among CD8 cells was defined by CD45RO negativity and positive CCR7 selection, thereby excluding terminally differentiated effector memory CD45RA+ cells. Sequencing was performed with immunoSEQ multiplex PCR; in TCRdb, only in-frame clones are kept and a portion is missing. The data hold roughly 1,800,000 clones, with less than 95% observed a single time. The material sequenced was naive CD8+ T cells sorted from blood. All receptors come from a man aged 18 to 29 in good health.

The rearrangement links TRBV6-5 to TRBJ1-2, with D unresolved. Germline assignment: CDR1 MNHEY and CDR2 SVGAGI. Trimming stripped 2 bases from V and 4 bases from J, with 14 bases between. The CDR3 totals 15 residues. Written as DNA, the CDR3 is TGTGCCAGCAGTTACCCATCGGCAGGTGTCTATGGCTACACCTTC. Translated, it gives CASSYPSAGVYGYTF.

V gene TRBV27 combines with J gene TRBJ2-5; 9 bases align to TRBD2. Germline CDR1 and CDR2: MNHEY and SMNVEV (reference sequence). J was trimmed by 7 bases and V by 3 bases; bases with no gene match: 0. This CDR3 region has 12 residues. CDR3 in amino acids: CASSFSGGTQYF. For the CDR3, the DNA is TGTGCCAGCAGTTTTAGCGGGGGGACCCAGTACTTC.

This clone came up once. The CDR3 bases are TGTGCCAGCAGTGCACCAGACTGGATTGACTACAATGAGCAGTTCTTC. It encodes CASSAPDWIDYNEQFF. The chain links TRBV6-1 to TRBJ2-1, with D unclear. The CDR3 is 16 amino acids. Germline V lookup: CDR1 MNHNS, CDR2 SASEGT. Trimming removed 4 bases at V and 3 bases at J, with 16 bases between.

The chain is built from TRBV5-4 and TRBJ1-2; no definite D call. V lost 0 bases and J 2 bases, leaving 11 bases between the germline ends. In germline, CDR1 is SGHNT, CDR2 YYREEE (reference sequence). The CDR3 is 15 amino acids. The DNA for the CDR3 is TGTGCCAGCAGCTTGGTGCAGGACCCCAACTATGGCTACACCTTC. It codes for CASSLVQDPNYGYTF.

The rearrangement uses TRBV2 and TRBJ2-7, with 13 bases matching TRBD2. From germline, CDR1 is SNHLY and CDR2 FYNNEI. CDR3 length equals 16 residues. The trim removed 3 bases at V and 2 bases at J, leaving 4 bases unmatched. This chain's CDR3 is CASSEGLAGRTYEQYF. The DNA for the CDR3 is TGTGCCAGCAGTGAGGGACTAGCGGGGCGAACCTACGAGCAGTACTTC.

This clone is a singleton in its sample. This rearrangement joins TRBV9 to TRBJ2-3; possible D gene TRBD2, 6 bases. This CDR3 contains 16 residues. The V end was cut by 4 bases, the J end by 0 bases, with 15 bases between. CDR1 and CDR2 (germline): SGDLS, YYNGEE. CDR3 DNA sequence: TGTGCCAGCAGCCCCTGGAGTAGCGGAAGCACAGATACGCAGTATTTT. Amino acid sequence: CASSPWSSGSTDTQYF.

The rearrangement links TRBV5-6 to TRBJ2-7; 9 bases match TRBD1. The J segment lost 3 bases and the V segment lost 3 bases, leaving 4 bases of the junction unmatched. Looked up from germline, CDR1 is SGHDT and CDR2 is YYEEEE. This CDR3 is 14 amino acids long. The CDR3 here is CASSWGQGIYEQYF. For the CDR3, the DNA is TGTGCCAGCAGCTGGGGACAGGGAATCTACGAGCAGTACTTC.

This clone occurred once. This chain uses TRBV13 with TRBJ2-5, with D perhaps matching TRBD2 (6 bases). This CDR3 is 14 amino acids long. The V end lost 0 bases, the J end lost 5 bases, and 10 bases lay between the germline ends. Per the germline V gene, CDR1 is PRHDT and CDR2 is FYEKMQ (reference sequence). The CDR3 bases are TGTGCCAGCAGCTTAGGTAGCGGCGAGGAGACCCAGTACTTC. It encodes CASSLGSGEETQYF.

The chain is built from TRBV9 and TRBJ2-1; D tentatively fits TRBD1 or TRBD2 (6 bases each). This CDR3 is 17 amino acids long. Trimming left V 2 bases short and J 0 bases short, with 15 bases between. The germline V gene has CDR1 SGDLS and CDR2 YYNGEE. The CDR3 loop reads CASSVTGALSSYNEQFF. As DNA, the CDR3 is TGTGCCAGCAGCGTGACGGGGGCCCTCAGCTCCTACAATGAGCAGTTCTTC.

Details on this clone: This specimen includes other DNA sequences encoding the same CDR3. The chain links TRBV4-3 to TRBJ2-7, with a tentative D call TRBD2 (6 bases). Trimming removed 0 bases at V and 2 bases at J, with 8 bases between. Germline CDR1 and CDR2: LGHNA and YSLEER. CDR3 size: 14 residues. The CDR3 protein is CASSQEAGTYEQYF. The CDR3 DNA reads TGCGCCAGCAGCCAAGAAGCGGGCACCTACGAGCAGTACTTC.

The chain carries TRBV27 and TRBJ2-5; D ambiguous. V lost 4 bases, J lost 4 bases, and 7 bases lay in between. Per germline, CDR1 MNHEY and CDR2 SMNVEV (reference sequence). This CDR3 contains 12 residues. Here the CDR3 DNA reads TGTGCCAGCAGTTCAGCTAGAGAGACCCAGTACTTC. Residues: CASSSARETQYF.

The gene calls are TRBV7-6 and TRBJ2-7, with 11 bases that match TRBD2. This CDR3 comprises 15 residues. The germline V gene has CDR1 SGHVS and CDR2 FNYEAQ. V gave up 2 bases and J gave up 2 bases; unmatched junction bases: 2. Here the CDR3 reads CASSLTLAGAYEQYF. For the CDR3, the DNA is TGTGCCAGCAGCTTAACACTAGCGGGAGCCTACGAGCAGTACTTC.

The chain couples TRBV7-6 to TRBJ2-1; a weak D match, TRBD2 (5 bases). V lost 1 base and J 3 bases, leaving 7 bases between the germline ends. This CDR3 has 14 residues. From germline, CDR1 is SGHVS and CDR2 FNYEAQ. This CDR3 reads CASSLDGGYNEQFF. In DNA, the CDR3 is TGTGCCAGCAGCTTAGACGGAGGCTACAATGAGCAGTTCTTC. Supplemented by reference TRBV7-6 and TRBJ2-1, the full variable domain reads GAGVSQSPRYKVTKRGQDVALRCDPISGHVSLYWYRQALGQGPEFLTYFNYEAQQDKSGLPNDRFSAERPEGSISTLTIQRTEQRDSAMYRCASSLDGGYNEQFFGPGTRLTVL.

The rearrangement joins TRBV13 to TRBJ1-1, with D maybe TRBD1 (6 bases). The CDR3 totals 13 residues. Germline V gene lookup returns CDR1 PRHDT and CDR2 FYEKMQ (reference sequence). Trimming removed 5 bases from V and 4 bases from J, with 11 bases in between. This CDR3 reads CASSTGRSTEAFF. The CDR3 region has the DNA TGTGCCAGCAGCACAGGGAGGAGCACTGAAGCTTTCTTT.

The chain couples TRBV7-9 to TRBJ1-1, with a weak D call TRBD1 (5 bases). Germline lookup yields CDR1 SEHNR and CDR2 FQNEAQ (reference sequence). Between the trimmed V and J ends, which lost 6 bases and 3 bases, there was a span of 14 bases. The CDR3 has 14 amino acids. This CDR3 reads CASRGEGSHTEAFF. DNA for the CDR3: TGTGCCAGCAGGGGGGAGGGGAGTCACACTGAAGCTTTCTTT.

The rearrangement uses TRBV4-1 and TRBJ2-1; TRBD2 aligns across 8 bases. The CDR3 runs 14 residues. Losses at the gene ends were 0 bases for V and 9 bases for J; bases not matched to a gene: 4. Germline loops: CDR1 MGHRA, CDR2 YSYEKL. DNA for the CDR3: TGCGCCAGCAGCCAAGATTTCGGGAGGGCTGAGCAGTTCTTC. It translates to CASSQDFGRAEQFF.

This clone was seen once. V is TRBV4-3 and J is TRBJ2-1; D unresolved. Germline-derived CDR1 and CDR2 are LGHNA and YSLEER. V was cut by 0 bases and J by 6 bases, with 3 bases left in between. The CDR3 consists of 12 residues. The CDR3 loop is CASSQEPNEQFF. DNA of the CDR3: TGCGCCAGCAGCCAAGAACCCAATGAGCAGTTCTTC.

A word on this clone: Other DNA sequences in the sample encode the same CDR3. The chain combines TRBV5-1 with TRBJ2-7; 9 bases agree with TRBD2. Germline V gene data show CDR1 as SGHRS and CDR2 as YFSETQ. The CDR3 runs to 12 residues. V lost 2 bases, J lost 6 bases, and 0 bases stayed unmatched. The CDR3 DNA follows: TGCGCCAGCAGCTTAGCGGGGGGCGAGCAGTACTTC. Amino acids: CASSLAGGEQYF.